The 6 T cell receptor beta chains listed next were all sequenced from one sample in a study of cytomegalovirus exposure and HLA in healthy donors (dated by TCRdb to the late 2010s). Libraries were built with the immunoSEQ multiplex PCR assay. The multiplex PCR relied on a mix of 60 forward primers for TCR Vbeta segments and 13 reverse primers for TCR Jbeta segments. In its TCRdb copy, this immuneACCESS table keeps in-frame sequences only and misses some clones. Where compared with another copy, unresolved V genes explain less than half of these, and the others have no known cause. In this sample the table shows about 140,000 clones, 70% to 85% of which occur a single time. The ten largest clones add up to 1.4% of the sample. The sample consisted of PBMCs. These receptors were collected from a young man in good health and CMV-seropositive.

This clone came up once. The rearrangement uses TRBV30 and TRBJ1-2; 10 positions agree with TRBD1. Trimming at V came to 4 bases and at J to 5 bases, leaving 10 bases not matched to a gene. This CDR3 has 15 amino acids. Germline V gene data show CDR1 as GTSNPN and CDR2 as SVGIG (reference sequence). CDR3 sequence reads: CAWKGTGANLYGYTF. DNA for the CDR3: TGTGCCTGGAAGGGGACAGGGGCAAACCTTTATGGCTACACCTTC.

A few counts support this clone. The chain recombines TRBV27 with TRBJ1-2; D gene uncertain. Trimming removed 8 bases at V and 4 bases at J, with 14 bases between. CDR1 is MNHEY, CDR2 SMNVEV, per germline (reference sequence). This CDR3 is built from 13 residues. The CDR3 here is CASGEEGTYGYTF. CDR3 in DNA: TGTGCCAGCGGAGAGGAGGGTACCTATGGCTACACCTTC.

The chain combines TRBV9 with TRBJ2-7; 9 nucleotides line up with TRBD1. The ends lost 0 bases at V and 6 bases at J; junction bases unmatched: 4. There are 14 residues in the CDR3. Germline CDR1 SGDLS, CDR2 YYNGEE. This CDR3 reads CASSVEGQGFEQYF. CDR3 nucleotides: TGTGCCAGCAGCGTAGAGGGACAGGGCTTCGAGCAGTACTTC.

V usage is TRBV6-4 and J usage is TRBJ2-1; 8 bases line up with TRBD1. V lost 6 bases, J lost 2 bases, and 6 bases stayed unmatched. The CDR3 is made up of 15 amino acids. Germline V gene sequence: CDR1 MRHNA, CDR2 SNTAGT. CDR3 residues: CASSAGTGPYNEQFF. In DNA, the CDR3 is TGTGCCAGCAGCGCTGGGACAGGACCCTACAATGAGCAGTTCTTC.

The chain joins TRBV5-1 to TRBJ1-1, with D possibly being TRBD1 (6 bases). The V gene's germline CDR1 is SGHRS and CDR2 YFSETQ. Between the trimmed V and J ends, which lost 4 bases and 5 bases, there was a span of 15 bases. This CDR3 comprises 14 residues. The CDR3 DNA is TGCGCCAGCAGCGTAGAATTTACAGGGACTGAAGCTTTCTTT. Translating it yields CASSVEFTGTEAFF.

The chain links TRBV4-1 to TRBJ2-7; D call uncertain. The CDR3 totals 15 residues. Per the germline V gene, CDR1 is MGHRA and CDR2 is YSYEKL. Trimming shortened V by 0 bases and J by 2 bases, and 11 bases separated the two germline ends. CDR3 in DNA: TGCGCCAGCAGCCAAGAAGGTACTAAAGCCTACGAGCAGTACTTC. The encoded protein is CASSQEGTKAYEQYF.